A single T cell receptor (beta chain) is shown here with its context. This clone was recorded a few times. It lacks a known antigen. It has no much larger one-base neighbor in the sample; base qualities were not kept. CDR1 and CDR2 are drawn from the germline V gene (reference sequence): SGHNT, YYREEE. The V end gives up 4 bases and the J end 1 base, leaving 4 bases in the junction not matched to a gene. The cysteine opens and the phenylalanine closes a CDR3 of 15 amino acids. CDR3 DNA only is kept here, 45 bases in frame from base 1. The CDR3 regions of human TCRbeta chains were analyzed by immunosequencing. Per the original workflow: Repertoire TCRs were matched against a reference library of SARS-CoV-2-specific TCRs generated with the MIRA antigen-specificity platform. Breadth meant the fraction of unique TCRs that were SARS-CoV-2-associated, whereas depth meant the fraction of total T cells that were SARS-CoV-2-associated. Each spike-specific TCR was assigned to its reactive spike region and to a CD4 or CD8 class using the MIRA data. Log10-transformed breadth and depth values were compared by one-way ANOVA with Sidak's multiple comparisons tests. TCRdb stores this immuneACCESS table with in-frame sequences only. Part of the clones is absent; in the studies checked, under half of the shortfall reflects unresolved V genes, and no reason is known for the rest. V and J calls and clone size follow that table, whereas D and trimming were derived from the DNA. Across this sample there are some 120,000 clones, with roughly 87% seen only once. The ten largest clones add up to around 7.2% of the sample.

What this sample's time point label stands for: baseline before first vaccination. Samples from vaccinated people were obtained from the UK trials COV001 and COV002, which included a single-blind randomized controlled phase 2/3 trial of AZD1222 (ChAdOx1 nCoV-19) in healthy adults. For TCRbeta chain sequencing, PBMC samples were collected from trial participants at day 0 and at day 28 after the second dose. The source of the sample is a study of T cell responses to AZD1222 COVID-19 vaccine (dated by TCRdb to about 2021). A note on the overall study: AZD1222 recipients given second doses at about 4 weeks or at about 12 weeks were pooled, since spike-specific TCR depth and breadth were not found to differ between the two schedules. Trial participants were enrolled into age subgroups of 18-55, 56-69 and 70-plus years, which contained about 150, 27 and 61 TCR-sequenced participants, respectively. A total of approximately 250 trial participants underwent TCR sequencing, of whom about 200 had received two doses of AZD1222 and 26 had received two doses of the MenACWY control vaccine. Results the study describes overall, beyond this receptor: No day 14 peak-response samples were available, so repertoires were characterized only after the peak T cell response. The 56-69-year group was small, and its depth increase did not reach significance, likely because of low power. Participants were mostly white British, with more females than males. The authors suggested clonal diversity may have been underestimated. Conclusions about previously exposed vaccinees are limited because only six or seven AZD1222 recipients were SARS-CoV-2 seropositive at baseline. After two AZD1222 doses, spike-specific TCR breadth and depth were significantly higher than at day 0 and than in MenACWY recipients. Vaccine-associated CD4 TCRs spanned the whole spike protein, with dominant responses in regions 160-218 and 743-854. Reportedly, almost half of the unique spike-specific TCRs recognized epitopes lying outside the regions that are mutated in the B.1.351 and B.1.1.7 variants.

Source: peripheral blood, taken on day 0 of AZD1222 vaccination. This receptor was obtained from an adult in good health. The rearrangement joined TRBV5-4 to TRBJ2-7; 11 bases in between match TRBD1. The CDR3 region reads CASSLGQGVSYEQYF. The DNA sequence is given as TGTGCCAGCAGCCTGGGACAGGGGGTATCCTACGAGCAGTACTTC.